Included here is one T cell receptor (beta chain) sequence, with context. Its specificity is unknown. The data originate from a study of graft-versus-host responses after intestinal transplantation. Study overall: The study gave all recipients anti-thymocyte globulin induction, then tacrolimus and steroids for approximately 3 years.

General study points: Peak GvH clone levels in circulation were associated with early post-transplant HvG declines.

Profiling relied on immunoSEQ multiplex PCR, and the TCRdb table lists in-frame clones only, not all of them. This table has approximately 78,000 clones, roughly 91% appearing once. This TCR was recovered from a human donor who was the organ donor for an intestinal transplant. The sample consisted of unstimulated CD8+ T cells sorted from spleen or lymph node cells, taken before transplant.

CDR3 residues: CASSPHIAYEQYF. The CDR3, as DNA: TGCGCCAGCAGCCCCCACATAGCCTACGAGCAGTACTTC. This chain links TRBV5-1 with TRBJ2-7; no clear D gene. The CDR3 is made up of 13 amino acids. The ends were cut back, 4 bases at V and 2 bases at J, with 10 bases in the middle. CDR1 is SGHRS and CDR2 is YFSETQ in the germline V gene.